The rows below give T cell receptor beta chains drawn from one sample of a study of cytomegalovirus exposure and HLA in healthy donors. The method was immunoSEQ multiplex PCR; TCRdb's version includes in-frame clones alone and lacks a portion of them. The table has approximately 180,000 clones, about 88% seen once. Sequences were obtained from PBMCs. These receptors all come from a woman aged 18-29 years in good health and CMV-seronegative. Both conserved end residues are part of each CDR3. The D gene is left open where the match is weak. Clone sizes are given selectively: once, few, many, or a class where the clone is expanded.

len: 19; j_gene: TRBJ1-2; v_gene: TRBV4-1; abundance: NA; d_gene: TRBD1; CDR3aa: CASSQGARTGALSAYGYTF; CDR3nt: TGCGCCAGCAGCCAAGGGGCGAGGACAGGGGCCCTCTCTGCCTATGGCTACACCTTC
len: 13; j_gene: TRBJ1-1; v_gene: TRBV11-2; abundance: few; d_gene: NA; CDR3aa: CASSFSENTEAFF; CDR3nt: TGTGCCAGCAGCTTTAGTGAGAACACTGAAGCTTTCTTT
len: 14; j_gene: TRBJ2-7; v_gene: TRBV6-5; abundance: medium-sized; d_gene: NA; CDR3aa: CASSYGQSSYEQYF; CDR3nt: TGTGCCAGCAGTTACGGGCAGAGCTCCTACGAGCAGTACTTC
len: 14; j_gene: TRBJ2-7; v_gene: TRBV5-4; abundance: NA; d_gene: TRBD1; CDR3aa: CASSFRDRDYEQYF; CDR3nt: TGTGCCAGCAGCTTCCGGGACAGAGACTACGAGCAGTACTTC
len: 14; j_gene: TRBJ1-1; v_gene: TRBV7-3; abundance: NA; d_gene: TRBD1; CDR3aa: CASSLIPDRGEAFF; CDR3nt: TGTGCCAGCAGCCTTATCCCCGACAGGGGTGAAGCTTTCTTT
len: 15; j_gene: TRBJ1-4; v_gene: TRBV5-6; abundance: NA; d_gene: NA; CDR3aa: CASSPSTYPFEKLFF; CDR3nt: TGTGCCAGCAGCCCTAGTACCTATCCCTTCGAAAAACTGTTTTTT
len: 15; j_gene: TRBJ2-2; v_gene: TRBV18; abundance: NA; d_gene: NA; CDR3aa: CASSPPNSGTGELFF; CDR3nt: TGTGCCAGCTCACCACCGAATAGCGGAACCGGGGAGCTGTTTTTT
len: 17; j_gene: TRBJ2-7; v_gene: TRBV4-3; abundance: NA; d_gene: TRBD2; CDR3aa: CASSQDRASGSTDEQYF; CDR3nt: TGCGCCAGCAGCCAAGATCGGGCTAGCGGGAGTACAGACGAGCAGTACTTC
len: 14; j_gene: TRBJ2-1; v_gene: TRBV9; abundance: NA; d_gene: TRBD1; CDR3aa: CASGQGAQYNEQFF; CDR3nt: TGTGCCAGCGGTCAGGGGGCGCAGTACAATGAGCAGTTCTTC
len: 14; j_gene: TRBJ2-5; v_gene: TRBV6-5; abundance: NA; d_gene: NA; CDR3aa: CASSAQGGQETQYF; CDR3nt: TGTGCCAGCAGTGCCCAGGGGGGCCAAGAGACCCAGTACTTC
len: 15; j_gene: TRBJ2-3; v_gene: TRBV27; abundance: NA; d_gene: NA; CDR3aa: CASSFVGAYTDTQYF; CDR3nt: TGTGCCAGCAGTTTTGTGGGGGCCTACACAGATACGCAGTATTTT
len: 15; j_gene: TRBJ1-4; v_gene: TRBV7-9; abundance: NA; d_gene: TRBD1; CDR3aa: CASSSTGAVNEKLFF; CDR3nt: TGTGCCAGCAGCTCGACAGGGGCCGTTAATGAAAAACTGTTTTTT
len: 16; j_gene: TRBJ1-3; v_gene: TRBV5-1; abundance: NA; d_gene: TRBD1; CDR3aa: CASSLAGTASGNTIYF; CDR3nt: TGCGCCAGCAGCTTGGCCGGGACAGCCTCTGGAAACACCATATATTTT
len: 17; j_gene: TRBJ2-7; v_gene: TRBV6-1; abundance: NA; d_gene: TRBD1; CDR3aa: CASSGSRGQGHSYEQYF; CDR3nt: TGTGCCAGCAGTGGATCCCGTGGACAGGGTCACTCCTACGAGCAGTACTTC
len: 15; j_gene: TRBJ1-4; v_gene: TRBV4-3; abundance: few; d_gene: NA; CDR3aa: CASSPRGLINEKLFF; CDR3nt: TGCGCCAGCAGCCCGAGGGGACTCATTAATGAAAAACTGTTTTTT
len: 15; j_gene: TRBJ2-5; v_gene: TRBV13; abundance: NA; d_gene: TRBD1; CDR3aa: CASSASGQGKETQYF; CDR3nt: TGTGCCAGCAGCGCCTCTGGACAGGGGAAAGAGACCCAGTACTTC
len: 13; j_gene: TRBJ2-1; v_gene: TRBV7-9; abundance: once; d_gene: TRBD2; CDR3aa: CASVRTSVNEQFF; CDR3nt: TGTGCCAGCGTACGGACTAGCGTTAATGAGCAGTTCTTC
len: 17; j_gene: TRBJ2-5; v_gene: TRBV15; abundance: NA; d_gene: TRBD2; CDR3aa: CATSRVPFAGVKETQYF; CDR3nt: TGTGCCACCAGCAGAGTTCCCTTCGCGGGAGTAAAGGAGACCCAGTACTTC
len: 16; j_gene: TRBJ2-1; v_gene: TRBV5-1; abundance: NA; d_gene: NA; CDR3aa: CASSPIAQSSYNEQFF; CDR3nt: TGCGCCAGCAGCCCTATAGCGCAGAGCTCCTACAATGAGCAGTTCTTC
len: 14; j_gene: TRBJ1-2; v_gene: TRBV7-2; abundance: NA; d_gene: NA; CDR3aa: CASSFGTANYGYTF; CDR3nt: TGTGCCAGCAGCTTTGGGACTGCAAACTATGGCTACACCTTC
len: 14; j_gene: TRBJ2-2; v_gene: TRBV30; abundance: NA; d_gene: TRBD1; CDR3aa: CAFRGRGQAGELFF; CDR3nt: TGTGCCTTTCGGGGCAGGGGGCAGGCCGGGGAGCTGTTTTTT
len: 14; j_gene: TRBJ1-3; v_gene: TRBV5-1; abundance: NA; d_gene: TRBD1; CDR3aa: CASSDGQVGNTIYF; CDR3nt: TGCGCCAGCAGCGACGGACAGGTCGGAAACACCATATATTTT
len: 11; j_gene: TRBJ2-3; v_gene: TRBV5-3; abundance: NA; d_gene: NA; CDR3aa: CARSGLTTQYF; CDR3nt: TGTGCCAGAAGTGGGCTAACTACGCAGTATTTT
len: 12; j_gene: TRBJ2-2; v_gene: TRBV27; abundance: few; d_gene: NA; CDR3aa: CASSYPSGELFF; CDR3nt: TGTGCCAGCAGTTACCCGAGCGGGGAGCTGTTTTTT
len: 13; j_gene: TRBJ2-7; v_gene: TRBV6-1; abundance: NA; d_gene: TRBD2; CDR3aa: CASRTSAAYEQYF; CDR3nt: TGTGCCAGCAGGACTAGCGCCGCCTACGAGCAGTACTTC
len: 14; j_gene: TRBJ1-3; v_gene: TRBV19; abundance: NA; d_gene: NA; CDR3aa: CASSTISSGNTIYF; CDR3nt: TGTGCCAGTAGTACCATTAGCTCTGGAAACACCATATATTTT
len: 14; j_gene: TRBJ1-2; v_gene: TRBV4-3; abundance: NA; d_gene: NA; CDR3aa: CASSQDRSGDGYTF; CDR3nt: TGCGCCAGCAGCCAAGATCGATCCGGGGATGGCTACACCTTC
len: 13; j_gene: TRBJ1-2; v_gene: TRBV2; abundance: NA; d_gene: NA; CDR3aa: CASSQSGGDGYTF; CDR3nt: TGTGCCAGCAGTCAGTCGGGGGGAGATGGCTACACCTTC
len: 14; j_gene: TRBJ2-7; v_gene: TRBV10-3; abundance: NA; d_gene: NA; CDR3aa: CATKGLPSSYEQYF; CDR3nt: TGTGCCACCAAGGGACTCCCAAGCTCCTACGAGCAGTACTTC
len: 17; j_gene: TRBJ2-7; v_gene: TRBV5-4; abundance: NA; d_gene: TRBD2; CDR3aa: CASSLGPSGRRLGEQYF; CDR3nt: TGTGCCAGCAGCTTGGGGCCTAGCGGGAGAAGACTGGGGGAGCAGTACTTC
len: 16; j_gene: TRBJ2-3; v_gene: TRBV4-3; abundance: NA; d_gene: TRBD1; CDR3aa: CASSQGAGGRTDTQYF; CDR3nt: TGCGCCAGCAGCCAAGGAGCAGGGGGCCGCACAGATACGCAGTATTTT
len: 15; j_gene: TRBJ1-4; v_gene: TRBV5-6; abundance: NA; d_gene: TRBD1; CDR3aa: CASSPTGVDNEKLFF; CDR3nt: TGTGCCAGCAGCCCTACAGGGGTAGACAATGAAAAACTGTTTTTT
len: 15; j_gene: TRBJ2-3; v_gene: TRBV7-2; abundance: NA; d_gene: NA; CDR3aa: CASSLVAAGTDTQYF; CDR3nt: TGTGCCAGCAGCTTAGTGGCGGCAGGGACAGATACGCAGTATTTT
len: 12; j_gene: TRBJ1-5; v_gene: TRBV28; abundance: NA; d_gene: TRBD1; CDR3aa: CASSLGQGSQHF; CDR3nt: TGTGCCAGCAGCTTGGGACAGGGGTCCCAGCATTTT
len: 14; j_gene: TRBJ1-1; v_gene: TRBV28; abundance: NA; d_gene: NA; CDR3aa: CASSLAGPNTEAFF; CDR3nt: TGTGCCAGCAGTTTGGCAGGTCCGAACACTGAAGCTTTCTTT
len: 15; j_gene: TRBJ1-1; v_gene: TRBV27; abundance: NA; d_gene: NA; CDR3aa: CASSLSGPLNTEAFF; CDR3nt: TGTGCCAGCAGTTTATCGGGGCCCCTGAACACTGAAGCTTTCTTT
len: 14; j_gene: TRBJ2-7; v_gene: TRBV10-3; abundance: NA; d_gene: NA; CDR3aa: CAISLRTASYEQYF; CDR3nt: TGTGCCATCAGCCTTCGGACAGCTTCCTACGAGCAGTACTTC
len: 15; j_gene: TRBJ1-1; v_gene: TRBV5-1; abundance: few; d_gene: NA; CDR3aa: CASSLVAGFGTEAFF; CDR3nt: TGCGCCAGCAGCTTGGTGGCCGGGTTTGGCACTGAAGCTTTCTTT
len: 15; j_gene: TRBJ1-5; v_gene: TRBV7-8; abundance: NA; d_gene: NA; CDR3aa: CASSFMKARGQPQHF; CDR3nt: TGTGCCAGCAGCTTTATGAAGGCTAGGGGCCAGCCCCAGCATTTT
len: 14; j_gene: TRBJ2-7; v_gene: TRBV30; abundance: NA; d_gene: NA; CDR3aa: CAWGFLSRAYEQYF; CDR3nt: TGTGCCTGGGGGTTCCTTTCCAGGGCCTACGAGCAGTACTTC
len: 15; j_gene: TRBJ2-1; v_gene: TRBV18; abundance: NA; d_gene: TRBD1; CDR3aa: CASSPPRQGSNEQFF; CDR3nt: TGTGCCAGCTCACCACCAAGACAGGGATCGAATGAGCAGTTCTTC
len: 15; j_gene: TRBJ2-7; v_gene: TRBV4-3; abundance: NA; d_gene: TRBD2; CDR3aa: CASSPGTSGSYEQYF; CDR3nt: TGCGCCAGCAGCCCCGGGACTAGCGGGAGCTACGAGCAGTACTTC
len: 16; j_gene: TRBJ2-1; v_gene: TRBV11-1; abundance: NA; d_gene: TRBD1; CDR3aa: CASSKLGQGAYNEQFF; CDR3nt: TGTGCCAGCAGCAAACTAGGACAGGGGGCCTACAATGAGCAGTTCTTC
len: 13; j_gene: TRBJ1-4; v_gene: TRBV19; abundance: NA; d_gene: NA; CDR3aa: CASRRRQNEKLFF; CDR3nt: TGTGCCAGTAGGAGGCGGCAGAATGAAAAACTGTTTTTT
len: 14; j_gene: TRBJ2-1; v_gene: TRBV28; abundance: NA; d_gene: NA; CDR3aa: CASSFTDRDNEQFF; CDR3nt: TGTGCCAGCAGTTTCACGGACAGAGACAATGAGCAGTTCTTC
len: 14; j_gene: TRBJ2-2; v_gene: TRBV4-2; abundance: NA; d_gene: NA; CDR3aa: CASSQDRFTGELFF; CDR3nt: TGTGCCAGCAGCCAAGACCGGTTTACCGGGGAGCTGTTTTTT
len: 17; j_gene: TRBJ2-2; v_gene: TRBV5-5; abundance: NA; d_gene: NA; CDR3aa: CASTTGTHTSNTGELFF; CDR3nt: TGTGCCAGCACCACTGGGACACACACGTCGAACACCGGGGAGCTGTTTTTT
len: 14; j_gene: TRBJ2-7; v_gene: TRBV28; abundance: NA; d_gene: TRBD1; CDR3aa: CASSRDSGVGEQYF; CDR3nt: TGTGCCAGCAGTCGGGACAGCGGCGTAGGCGAGCAGTACTTC
len: 17; j_gene: TRBJ1-5; v_gene: TRBV19; abundance: NA; d_gene: NA; CDR3aa: CASSIESSGILRQPQHF; CDR3nt: TGTGCCAGTAGTATTGAGTCATCCGGGATCCTCCGTCAGCCCCAGCATTTT
len: 15; j_gene: TRBJ2-3; v_gene: TRBV4-1; abundance: NA; d_gene: TRBD1; CDR3aa: CASSQDRGSTDTQYF; CDR3nt: TGCGCCAGCAGTCAAGACAGGGGTAGCACAGATACGCAGTATTTT
len: 15; j_gene: TRBJ2-7; v_gene: TRBV12-1; abundance: few; d_gene: NA; CDR3aa: CASSSGTSGSYEQYF; CDR3nt: TGTGCCAGCAGCTCCGGGACTAGCGGCTCCTACGAGCAGTACTTC
len: 16; j_gene: TRBJ1-1; v_gene: TRBV7-6; abundance: NA; d_gene: NA; CDR3aa: CASSPSSGGRSTEAFF; CDR3nt: TGTGCCAGCAGCCCAAGTTCGGGGGGCAGGAGCACTGAAGCTTTCTTT
len: 16; j_gene: TRBJ1-1; v_gene: TRBV12-5; abundance: NA; d_gene: NA; CDR3aa: CASGLVPGIMNTEAFF; CDR3nt: TGTGCTAGTGGTTTGGTACCAGGCATAATGAACACTGAAGCTTTCTTT
len: 16; j_gene: TRBJ1-1; v_gene: TRBV27; abundance: few; d_gene: TRBD1; CDR3aa: CASSQGQGAMITEAFF; CDR3nt: TGTGCCAGCAGTCAAGGACAGGGGGCTATGATAACTGAAGCTTTCTTT
len: 15; j_gene: TRBJ2-2; v_gene: TRBV28; abundance: NA; d_gene: NA; CDR3aa: CASSSLGLNTGELFF; CDR3nt: TGTGCCAGCAGTTCCCTGGGGCTAAATACCGGGGAGCTGTTTTTT
len: 15; j_gene: TRBJ2-7; v_gene: TRBV5-1; abundance: once; d_gene: NA; CDR3aa: CASSLGTVGLGEQYF; CDR3nt: TGCGCCAGCAGCTTGGGAACAGTGGGTCTGGGCGAGCAGTACTTC
len: 16; j_gene: TRBJ2-3; v_gene: TRBV19; abundance: NA; d_gene: NA; CDR3aa: CASSMGLSVAAVTQYF; CDR3nt: TGTGCCAGTAGTATGGGGCTTTCGGTAGCGGCAGTCACGCAGTATTTT
len: 14; j_gene: TRBJ2-3; v_gene: TRBV4-1; abundance: NA; d_gene: NA; CDR3aa: CASSQVRNTDTQYF; CDR3nt: TGCGCCAGCAGCCAAGTGAGAAACACAGATACGCAGTATTTT